This T cell receptor beta chain was found in a study of long-term antiretroviral therapy in people with HIV. General observations from the study: ART adherence, viral resistance and therapy changes were undocumented.

The CDR3 covers 15 residues. V trimming: 1 base; J trimming: 7 bases; junction bases outside the gene matches: 5. Germline V gene data show CDR1 as MGHRA and CDR2 as YSYEKL. Researchers ran immunoSEQ v3.0 at survey level. Sequencing used immunoSEQ multiplex PCR; TCRdb keeps in-frame clones, though not all of them. In the table there are approximately 21,000 clones, approximately 90% of which are singletons. A remark on this clone: Its matching antigen is unknown.

Every specimen provided roughly 1-10 million cryopreserved PBMC before DNA extraction took place. The sequence was collected from a woman in her 30s with HIV. The V gene is TRBV4-1, the J gene TRBJ2-1; 9 bases are shared with TRBD1. The sample consisted of unsorted PBMCs, taken 4.4 years before starting antiretroviral therapy. The DNA for the CDR3 is TGCGCCAGCAGCCAAGTGGACAGGGGTAAGAATGAGCAGTTCTTC. Translated: CASSQVDRGKNEQFF.